This TCR beta chain was retrieved from a study of T cell responses to AZD1222 COVID-19 vaccine. The CDR3 sequence is 15 residues long. Looked up from germline, CDR1 is SGDLS and CDR2 is YYNGEE. The V gene lost 4 bases and the J gene lost 4 bases, with 17 bases spanning the gap. Study observations and caveats: Baseline antibody screening turned up just six seropositive AZD1222 recipients.

Profiling relied on immunoSEQ multiplex PCR, and the TCRdb table lists in-frame clones only, not all of them. The sample holds 240,000 or so clones; approximately 93% are singletons and the top ten take roughly 0.5%. Comments on this clone: Its antigen is currently unknown.

This chain uses TRBV9 with TRBJ1-2, with D uncertain. This TCR was recovered from an adult in good health. Sequencing was performed on peripheral blood, taken on day 0 of AZD1222 vaccination. CDR3 sequence (DNA): TGTGCCAGCAGCTCCGGGCTCCTATTTAGCTATGGCTACACCTTC. Protein product: CASSSGLLFSYGYTF.